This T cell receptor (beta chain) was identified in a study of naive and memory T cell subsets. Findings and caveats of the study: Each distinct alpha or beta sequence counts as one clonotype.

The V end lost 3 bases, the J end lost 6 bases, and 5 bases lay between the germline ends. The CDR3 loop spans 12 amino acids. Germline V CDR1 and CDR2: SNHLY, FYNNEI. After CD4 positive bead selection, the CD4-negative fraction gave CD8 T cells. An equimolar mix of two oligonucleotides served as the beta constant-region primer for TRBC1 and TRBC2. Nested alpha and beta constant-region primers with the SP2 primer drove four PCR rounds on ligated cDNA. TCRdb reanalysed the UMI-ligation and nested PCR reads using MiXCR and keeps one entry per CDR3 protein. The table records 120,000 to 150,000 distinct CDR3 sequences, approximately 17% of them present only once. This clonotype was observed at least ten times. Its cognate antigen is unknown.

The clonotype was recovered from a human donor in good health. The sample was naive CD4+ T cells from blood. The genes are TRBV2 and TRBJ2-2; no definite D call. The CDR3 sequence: CASSDYSGELFF. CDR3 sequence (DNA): TGTGCCAGCAGTGACTACTCCGGGGAGCTGTTTTTT.